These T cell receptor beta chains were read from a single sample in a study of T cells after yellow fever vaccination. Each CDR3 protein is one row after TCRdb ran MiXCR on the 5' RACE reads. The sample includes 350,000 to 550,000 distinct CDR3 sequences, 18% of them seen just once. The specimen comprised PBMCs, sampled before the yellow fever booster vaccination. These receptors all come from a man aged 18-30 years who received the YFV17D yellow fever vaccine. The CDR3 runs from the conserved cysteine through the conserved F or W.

CDR3: CASWARGESDNEQFF; V: TRBV5-6; J: TRBJ2-1
CDR3: CASSQVSTKHDGYTF; V: TRBV3-2; J: TRBJ1-2
CDR3: CASSSNEGTEAFF; V: TRBV7-3; J: TRBJ1-1
CDR3: CSALGDHNTEAFF; V: TRBV20-1; J: TRBJ1-1
CDR3: CASSKRDSSYEQYF; V: TRBV9; J: TRBJ2-7
CDR3: CASSLAGEGIQYF; V: TRBV5-6; J: TRBJ2-4
CDR3: CAISELTYTGELFF; V: TRBV10-3; J: TRBJ2-2
CDR3: CASSYHTGVETQYF; V: TRBV6-5; J: TRBJ2-5
CDR3: CASSRQAGTEAFF; V: TRBV4-1; J: TRBJ1-1
CDR3: CAISEELVSTYEQFF; V: TRBV10-3; J: TRBJ2-1
CDR3: CASSQTGVNSPLHF; V: TRBV3-1; J: TRBJ1-6
CDR3: CASTTQGATGELFF; V: TRBV4-2; J: TRBJ2-2
CDR3: CSARAAAGGRTDTQYF; V: TRBV20-1; J: TRBJ2-3
CDR3: CASSQDGFGSRKLFF; V: TRBV4-3; J: TRBJ1-4
CDR3: CASSLDGSGDEQYF; V: TRBV7-2; J: TRBJ2-7
CDR3: CASSRRSSGNTIYF; V: TRBV12-3/TRBV12-4; J: TRBJ1-3
CDR3: CASSPQGGQGVDTQYF; V: TRBV7-6; J: TRBJ2-3
CDR3: CASSFLASSYNEQFF; V: TRBV7-8; J: TRBJ2-1
CDR3: CASSLPPWDTQYF; V: TRBV7-3; J: TRBJ2-3
CDR3: CASSPGLMNYGYTF; V: TRBV27; J: TRBJ1-2
CDR3: CASSLLPYDNEQFF; V: TRBV11-3; J: TRBJ2-1
CDR3: CASRMTGYNEQFF; V: TRBV6-2/TRBV6-3; J: TRBJ2-1
CDR3: CASSQVVGVLFF; V: TRBV4-3; J: TRBJ2-2
CDR3: CASSLDVSGTFNEQFF; V: TRBV7-3; J: TRBJ2-1
CDR3: CASTEGYTQYF; V: TRBV7-6; J: TRBJ2-3
CDR3: CASSQDPAADTEAFF; V: TRBV3-2; J: TRBJ1-1
CDR3: CSARPLQGGYEQYF; V: TRBV20-1; J: TRBJ2-7
CDR3: CASSLGPTNYGYTF; V: TRBV7-6; J: TRBJ1-2
CDR3: CASSSPGGAWNEQYF; V: TRBV4-1; J: TRBJ2-7
CDR3: CASSPISGQLNTEAFF; V: TRBV12-3/TRBV12-4; J: TRBJ1-1
CDR3: CSALSTVSDEQYF; V: TRBV20-1; J: TRBJ2-7
CDR3: CSVGNSALGAFF; V: TRBV29-1; J: TRBJ1-1
CDR3: CASSSPGWEQFF; V: TRBV27; J: TRBJ2-1
CDR3: CASSFHVATEAFF; V: TRBV27; J: TRBJ1-1
CDR3: CASSYRLAGVLSTDTQYF; V: TRBV2; J: TRBJ2-3
CDR3: CASSKDSSTNEKLFF; V: TRBV6-5; J: TRBJ1-4
CDR3: CSALRPDRGNTEAFF; V: TRBV20-1; J: TRBJ1-1
CDR3: CASTNQGGSPLHF; V: TRBV27; J: TRBJ1-6
CDR3: CASSHVDRGGYTF; V: TRBV4-1; J: TRBJ1-2
CDR3: CASPRGTANRNTEAFF; V: TRBV2; J: TRBJ1-1
CDR3: CASSLAWETGRDEQFF; V: TRBV7-2; J: TRBJ2-1
CDR3: CSARPWTSGLTDTQYF; V: TRBV20-1; J: TRBJ2-3
CDR3: CSALSGGAMVEQFF; V: TRBV20-1; J: TRBJ2-1
CDR3: CASSPLGGPATGELFF; V: TRBV18; J: TRBJ2-2
CDR3: CASSWGQGARQPQHF; V: TRBV3-1; J: TRBJ1-5
CDR3: CSANLRGENTIYF; V: TRBV20-1; J: TRBJ1-3
CDR3: CASRGGQPQHF; V: TRBV28; J: TRBJ1-5
CDR3: CASSFQSLRYEQYF; V: TRBV12-3/TRBV12-4; J: TRBJ2-7